This T cell receptor (beta chain) was recovered during a study of shared clonotypes between healthy human individuals. At the level of the study: Three plates were used per donor for CD4 naive, three for CD4 memory, two for CD8 naive and one for CD8 memory.

CDR3 length: 13 amino acids. Trimming removed 5 bases from V and 4 bases from J, with 11 bases in between. In germline, CDR1 is SGHAT, CDR2 FQNNGV. Sequencing was performed with immunoSEQ multiplex PCR; in TCRdb, only in-frame clones are kept and a portion is missing. The data show roughly 2,300,000 clones, under 95% seen once. Subsets obtained from CD4+ cells comprised CD45RA+ naive and CD45RA-negative memory cells. This TCR was recovered from a man between 18 and 29 years old in good health. Some clones in this sample may be carry-over from other donors' samples. This chain connects TRBV11-2 to TRBJ1-2; D unresolved. The sample was naive CD4+ T cells from PBMCs. This sample's subset: CD45RA+ positively selected. The CDR3 coding sequence is TGTGCCAGCAGCGCGGATATAACCTATGGCTACACCTTC. This encodes CASSADITYGYTF. The full variable domain, rest sourced from reference TRBV11-2 and TRBJ1-2, is EAGVAQSPRYKIIEKRQSVAFWCNPISGHATLYWYQQILGQGPKLLIQFQNNGVVDDSQLPKDRFSAERLKGVDSTLKIQPAKLEDSAVYLCASSADITYGYTFGSGTRLTVV.